This T cell receptor (beta chain) was retrieved from a study of blood T cell repertoires in COVID-19. Study-wide context: Acute and convalescent COVID-19 samples came from the United States, Italy and Spain. PBMCs, B-cell-depleted T cells, or T cells were the source of the cDNA or gDNA that made up the material.

The authors' processing: From reference gene primer amplification, estimates of nucleated cell counts were derived. TCRdb's table, derived via immunoSEQ multiplex PCR, lists solely in-frame clones and lacks some. That table gives V, J and clone size, and the DNA gave D and trimming. Of under 110,000 clones listed, more than 70% were seen once; the top ten hold approximately 10%. Sequenced input: peripheral blood. This sequence was found in a woman aged 25 to 45 with acute or convalescent COVID-19.

Here the CDR3 reads CASSFLTDTQYF. Written as DNA, the CDR3 is TGTGCCAGCAGTTTTCTTACAGATACGCAGTATTTT. The chain has TRBV28 and TRBJ2-3; D is unclear. Trimming cost V 3 bases and J 3 bases, with 4 bases left between them. Germline V gene data show CDR1 as MDHEN and CDR2 as SYDVKM. The CDR3 is 12 residues long.